One sample yielded the 26 T cell receptor beta chains listed below, sequenced in a study of metastatic and nonmetastatic thyroid tumors. TCRdb re-analyzed the PCR reads through MiXCR. The data hold about 16,000 clones, with under 30% observed a single time. Thyroid surgery took place with no prior treatment in any patient. Sequenced sample: blood. These receptors were taken from a male donor with papillary thyroid cancer or a benign thyroid nodule (not recorded which). Some clones in this sample may be carry-over from other donors' samples.

The genes are TRBV7-3 and TRBJ1-1; TRBD1 might be the D (5 bases). CDR1 and CDR2 (germline): SGHTA, FQGTGA. V shed 5 bases and J shed 1 base, with 11 bases lying between them. CDR3 length equals 14 residues. The CDR3 nucleotides read TGTGCCAGCAGCATCGGACATGGGAACACTGAAGCTTTCTTT. It encodes CASSIGHGNTEAFF.

This clone is labeled large. V gene TRBV20-1 combines with J gene TRBJ2-7; D is tentatively TRBD1 or TRBD2 (5 bases each). Germline V gene data show CDR1 as DFQATT and CDR2 as SNEGSKA (reference sequence). V lost 3 bases and J 4 bases, leaving 16 bases between the germline ends. CDR3 length: 14 amino acids. CDR3 sequence reads: CSARDLEGYYEQYF. The CDR3 coding sequence is TGCAGTGCTAGGGACCTTGAGGGGTATTACGAGCAGTACTTC.

This clone was seen many times. V and J are TRBV27 and TRBJ2-1; D is unclear. This CDR3 is built from 14 residues. Germline lookup yields CDR1 MNHEY and CDR2 SMNVEV (reference sequence). V was clipped by 1 base and J by 7 bases, with 11 bases between them. CDR3 in amino acids: CASSLLGSRNEQFF. In nucleotides, the CDR3 is TGTGCCAGCAGTTTATTGGGGTCCCGGAATGAGCAGTTCTTC.

In its sample, this clone was seen a few times. The chain uses TRBV6-1 and TRBJ2-1; maybe TRBD2 (6 bases). Trimming left V 10 bases short and J 0 bases short, with 19 bases between. The CDR3 has 16 residues. The germline gives CDR1 MNHNS, CDR2 SASEGT. CDR3 amino acids: CAISKVWRDSYNEQFF. CDR3 DNA: TGTGCCATCTCGAAGGTGTGGCGGGACTCCTACAATGAGCAGTTCTTC.

This clone came up many times. The V and J genes are TRBV14 and TRBJ2-7, with D maybe TRBD2 (6 bases). This CDR3 is 13 amino acids long. The germline CDR1 and CDR2 sequences are SGHDN and FVKESK. Trimming removed 0 bases at V and 12 bases at J, with 15 bases between. CDR3 bases: TGTGCCAGCAGCCAAGAAGGGAGGACTCGGGTGTACTTC. Translated: CASSQEGRTRVYF.

By share of the sample, this clone is medium-sized. V and J are TRBV20-1 and TRBJ2-7, with D maybe TRBD2 (6 bases). V lost 5 bases to trimming and J lost 3 bases, with 17 bases between them. Germline CDR1 and CDR2: DFQATT and SNEGSKA (reference sequence). The length of the CDR3 is 14 residues. CDR3 in DNA: TGCAGTGCTCCGCGAGTTAGCGGCATCTACGAGCAGTACTTC. Translation: CSAPRVSGIYEQYF.

The chain carries TRBV5-1 and TRBJ2-5, with a weak D call TRBD2 (5 bases). The CDR3 runs to 12 residues. V lost 9 bases, J lost 1 base, and 10 bases lay in between. Germline CDR1 reads SGHRS; CDR2 reads YFSETQ. The CDR3 region has the DNA TGCGCCATCTGGACTGGCCAAGAGACCCAGTACTTC. This translates into CAIWTGQETQYF.

In this sample, this clone turned up many times. This CDR3 is also generated by other DNA sequences in the sample. V gene TRBV7-9 combines with J gene TRBJ2-5; maybe TRBD1 (6 bases). Germline-derived CDR1 and CDR2 are SEHNR and FQNEAQ (reference sequence). V lost 1 base and J 1 base, leaving 7 bases between the germline ends. The CDR3 runs to 14 residues. The CDR3 sequence is CASSLGGGQETQYF. In nucleotides, the CDR3 is TGTGCCAGCAGCTTAGGAGGGGGCCAAGAGACCCAGTACTTC.

At least ten counts were recorded for this clone. This chain uses TRBV29-1 with TRBJ1-2; D is uncertain. This CDR3 has 16 amino acids. Germline values: CDR1 SQVTM, CDR2 ANQGSEA. V lost 3 bases and J lost 0, with 17 bases in between. The CDR3 coding sequence is TGCAGCGTTGACGGCCTCGGCAGCACCCCTAACTATGGCTACACCTTC. Protein product: CSVDGLGSTPNYGYTF.

This clone was seen many times. The chain links TRBV18 to TRBJ1-1; TRBD1 is a possible D gene (5 bases). V lost 2 bases, J lost 10 bases, and 20 bases lay in between. Germline CDR1 is KGHSH and CDR2 is LQKENI. This CDR3 is 15 amino acids long. The CDR3 bases are TGTGCCAGCTCACCATCTTCCCAGGGCCCGGCGGGAGCTTTCTTT. This sequence encodes CASSPSSQGPAGAFF.

Ten or more counts support this clone. This chain links TRBV12-3 or TRBV12-4 with TRBJ1-1, with D possibly TRBD1 on 5 matching bases. Deletions cut 1 base from V and 8 bases from J, with 5 bases between. This CDR3 is 11 amino acids long. The CDR3 loop reads CASSLGGEAFF. DNA of the CDR3: TGTGCCAGCAGTTTAGGGGGCGAAGCTTTCTTT.

Many counts were recorded for this clone. The chain joins TRBV27 to TRBJ2-3, with TRBD2 matching over 11 bases. Per the germline V gene, CDR1 is MNHEY and CDR2 is SMNVEV (reference sequence). The CDR3 loop spans 19 amino acids. Trimming removed 1 base from V and 4 bases from J; junction bases left unmatched: 13. CDR3 region: CASSLWGASGRKDADTQYF. CDR3 nucleotides: TGTGCCAGCAGTTTATGGGGTGCTAGCGGGAGGAAGGACGCAGATACGCAGTATTTT.

This clone was found many times. V usage is TRBV12-3 or TRBV12-4 and J usage is TRBJ1-5; 8 positions match TRBD1. The CDR3 is 18 amino acids. The trim removed 1 base at V and 2 bases at J, leaving 10 bases unmatched. This chain's CDR3 is CASSLEGAGQVGNQPQHF. Here the CDR3 DNA reads TGTGCCAGCAGTTTAGAGGGGGCGGGACAGGTGGGCAATCAGCCCCAGCATTTT.

In this sample, this clone turned up a few times. The chain carries TRBV7-8 and TRBJ2-5; possibly TRBD1 for D (5 bases). The ends were cut back, 3 bases at V and 5 bases at J, with 16 bases in the middle. Germline assignment: CDR1 SGHVS and CDR2 FQNEAQ. The CDR3 spans 15 residues. In nucleotides, the CDR3 is TGTGCCAGCAGCTTGGGGCCTCCAGCCGCGGAGACCCAGTACTTC. Its translation is CASSLGPPAAETQYF.

The chain uses TRBV11-3 and TRBJ2-2, with unresolved D. With 1 base removed from V and 4 bases from J, the gap between germline ends came to 4 bases. Germline values: CDR1 SGHNT, CDR2 YENEEA. This CDR3 is 13 amino acids long. CDR3 sequence (DNA): TGTGCCAGCAGCTTAGTTTCCACCGGGGAGCTGTTTTTT. Protein: CASSLVSTGELFF.

The rearrangement joins TRBV4-2 to TRBJ2-3; D might be TRBD2 (5 bases). The germline gives CDR1 LGHNA, CDR2 YNFKEQ. The CDR3 is 12 residues long. V was clipped by 4 bases and J by 11 bases, with 13 bases between them. Written as DNA, the CDR3 is TGTGCCAGCAGCCCAGAGAGGGAGAAGCAGTATTTT. This gives the protein CASSPEREKQYF.

In its sample, this clone is medium-sized. This chain connects TRBV28 to TRBJ1-2; 8 bases align to TRBD1. The CDR3 spans 15 residues. The junction had 2 bases not matched to a gene; V was cut back by 2 bases and J by 0 bases. The germline gives CDR1 MDHEN, CDR2 SYDVKM. Written as DNA, the CDR3 is TGTGCCAGCAGTTTACCACAGGGGGCTAACTATGGCTACACCTTC. This gives the protein CASSLPQGANYGYTF.

This clone was counted at least ten times. This CDR3 is also generated by other DNA sequences in the sample. The rearrangement uses TRBV28 and TRBJ1-1, with D possibly being TRBD1 (5 bases). The germline gives CDR1 MDHEN, CDR2 SYDVKM. The germline V and J ends were trimmed by 1 base and 11 bases, with 11 bases remaining between them. The CDR3 runs to 12 residues. The CDR3 here is CASSLLRGYAFF. The CDR3 region has the DNA TGTGCCAGCAGTTTATTGCGGGGGTATGCTTTCTTT.

By frequency in the sample, this clone is medium-sized (0.01 to 0.1%). The rearrangement links TRBV5-1 to TRBJ1-4; perhaps TRBD1 as D (5 bases). Germline V gene sequence: CDR1 SGHRS, CDR2 YFSETQ. V gave up 2 bases and J gave up 5 bases, with 13 bases separating them. The CDR3 is 15 residues long. The CDR3 loop is CASSFRGRRNEKLFF. CDR3 sequence (DNA): TGCGCCAGCAGCTTTCGGGGACGGAGGAATGAAAAACTGTTTTTT.

By frequency in the sample, this clone is medium-sized. This chain connects TRBV28 to TRBJ1-2; no reliable D call. The CDR3 runs to 15 residues. CDR1 is MDHEN and CDR2 is SYDVKM in the germline V gene. Trimming pared 2 bases from V and 5 bases from J, leaving 15 bases between. The CDR3 DNA reads as TGTGCCAGCAGTTTACCAGAGAAGATAGCTTATGGCTACACCTTC. Its translation is CASSLPEKIAYGYTF.

This clone is medium-sized. The genes are TRBV18 and TRBJ1-5; 8 nucleotides align to TRBD1. The CDR3 runs to 15 residues. J gave up 4 bases and V 5 bases, and 7 bases lay outside the gene matches. Germline V gives CDR1 KGHSH, CDR2 LQKENI. The CDR3 here is CASSYTGQANQPQHF. CDR3 in DNA: TGTGCCAGCTCATATACGGGACAGGCTAATCAGCCCCAGCATTTT. The whole variable domain, filled in from reference TRBV18 and TRBJ1-5, reads NAGVMQNPRHLVRRRGQEARLRCSPMKGHSHVYWYRQLPEEGLKFMVYLQKENIIDESGMPKERFSAEFPKEGPSILRIQQVVRGDSAAYFCASSYTGQANQPQHFGDGTRLSIL.

By share of the sample, this clone is medium-sized. The chain combines TRBV6-1 with TRBJ2-1; D may be TRBD1 (6 bases). V dropped 10 bases and J dropped 5 bases, with 9 bases sitting between them. CDR1 and CDR2 from the germline V gene are MNHNS and SASEGT. The CDR3 has 11 residues. CDR3 amino acids: CANGQHNEQFF. CDR3 nucleotide sequence: TGTGCCAATGGACAGCACAATGAGCAGTTCTTC.

This clone showed up many times. The chain employs TRBV12-5 and TRBJ2-5; D remains unclear. Germline lookup yields CDR1 LGHNT and CDR2 FRNRAP. The CDR3 covers 13 residues. V was cut by 5 bases and J by 3 bases, with 10 bases left in between. The CDR3 protein is CASGTALKETQYF. The CDR3 nucleotides read TGTGCTAGTGGTACTGCCCTCAAAGAGACCCAGTACTTC.

In this sample, this clone turned up many times. The rearrangement joins TRBV7-6 to TRBJ1-3; a possible D gene is TRBD1 (5 bases). V lost 2 bases and J 0 bases, leaving 11 bases between the germline ends. The V gene's germline CDR1 is SGHVS and CDR2 FNYEAQ. The CDR3 is 16 amino acids. The CDR3 spells CASSLYRGDSGNTIYF. The CDR3 DNA is TGTGCCAGCAGCTTATACAGAGGGGACTCTGGAAACACCATATATTTT.

This clone was seen at least ten times. The rearrangement uses TRBV6-6 and TRBJ1-4, with D perhaps matching TRBD1 (5 bases). V shed 0 bases and J shed 5 bases, with 10 bases lying between them. The germline gives CDR1 MNHNY, CDR2 SVGAGI (reference sequence). The length of the CDR3 is 15 residues. For the CDR3, the DNA is TGTGCCAGCAGTTACTCGAAACAGGAAAATGAAAAACTGTTTTTT. Encoded protein: CASSYSKQENEKLFF.

This clone was counted ten times or more. The genes are TRBV5-5 and TRBJ2-5; TRBD1 agrees at 12 bases. The length of the CDR3 is 15 residues. Trimming cost V 3 bases and J 5 bases; bases outside gene matches: 5. CDR1 SGHKS and CDR2 YYEKEE come from the germline V gene (reference sequence). CDR3 DNA: TGTGCCAGCAGCTGGGGACAGGGGGCGTTGGAGACCCAGTACTTC. Its protein is CASSWGQGALETQYF.